These 12 T cell receptor beta chains came from one sample sequenced in a study of blood T cell repertoires in COVID-19. The assay was immunoSEQ multiplex PCR, and TCRdb's table has in-frame clones only and misses some. Here the sample spans approximately 190,000 clones, 70% to 90% being singletons. Sequencing was carried out using peripheral blood. These receptors were collected from a man in his forties with active or convalescent COVID-19.

This rearrangement joins TRBV5-4 to TRBJ1-2; D is unresolved. This CDR3 spans 12 amino acids. Germline CDR1 is SGHNT and CDR2 is YYREEE (reference sequence). Deletions cut 0 bases from V and 8 bases from J, with 8 bases between. The CDR3 DNA follows: TGTGCCAGCAGCTTGGAAGGGAGCGGCTACACCTTC. Protein: CASSLEGSGYTF.

This clone has just one count. The gene calls are TRBV9 and TRBJ1-1, with D perhaps TRBD1 (5 bases). The V end lost 0 bases, the J end lost 0 bases, and 6 bases lay between the germline ends. Germline V lookup: CDR1 SGDLS, CDR2 YYNGEE. CDR3 length equals 14 residues. CDR3 amino acids: CASSVEGMNTEAFF. CDR3 nucleotide sequence: TGTGCCAGCAGCGTAGAGGGGATGAACACTGAAGCTTTCTTT.

This clone was detected only once. J is TRBJ2-2 and V is TRBV29-1, with 8 positions matching TRBD1. Germline loops: CDR1 SQVTM, CDR2 ANQGSEA. With 7 bases clipped from V and 4 bases from J, the junction kept 14 bases outside the gene matches. CDR3 length equals 16 residues. The CDR3 loop reads CSGRKGAGGVTGELFF. CDR3 nucleotides: TGCAGCGGAAGGAAGGGGGCAGGGGGCGTCACCGGGGAGCTGTTTTTT.

This sequence joins TRBV19 and TRBJ2-3, with D perhaps TRBD2 (6 bases). Germline lookup yields CDR1 LNHDA and CDR2 SQIVND (reference sequence). Trimming removed 8 bases from V and 2 bases from J, with 14 bases in between. The CDR3 loop spans 14 amino acids. The CDR3 region has the DNA TGTGCCAGTCGTTGGAGGGATAACACAGATACGCAGTATTTT. Residues: CASRWRDNTDTQYF.

V and J are TRBV6-5 and TRBJ2-3; 7 nucleotides align to TRBD2. The CDR3 consists of 14 residues. Germline V gene data show CDR1 as MNHEY and CDR2 as SVGAGI. J gave up 6 bases and V 6 bases, and 9 bases lay outside the gene matches. The DNA of the CDR3 is TGTGCCAGCAGCCCGCGCCTAGCGGCCGATACGCAGTATTTT. Protein: CASSPRLAADTQYF.

This chain links TRBV11-2 with TRBJ1-4; D not certain. Between the trimmed V and J ends, which lost 0 bases and 8 bases, there was a span of 16 bases. This CDR3 has 16 residues. The germline gives CDR1 SGHAT, CDR2 FQNNGV. CDR3 in amino acids: CASSLDLRRVGEKLFF. CDR3 nucleotide sequence: TGTGCCAGCAGCTTAGATCTGAGGAGGGTTGGGGAAAAACTGTTTTTT.

The genes are TRBV25-1 and TRBJ2-2, with 7 bases lining up with TRBD1. The CDR3 spans 15 residues. In germline, CDR1 is MGHDK, CDR2 SYGVNS. V lost 5 bases, J lost 5 bases, and 8 bases stayed unmatched. This chain's CDR3 is CASSKRQGQTGELFF. The DNA for the CDR3 is TGTGCCAGCAGTAAACGACAGGGACAAACCGGGGAGCTGTTTTTT.

The chain uses TRBV28 and TRBJ1-1; 8 nucleotides agree with TRBD1. The CDR3 has 14 residues. The germline gives CDR1 MDHEN, CDR2 SYDVKM. The V segment lost 7 bases and the J segment 5 bases; nucleotides outside the gene matches: 9. CDR3 region: CASTRTGKGTEAFF. Here the CDR3 DNA reads TGTGCCAGCACACGGACAGGGAAGGGGACTGAAGCTTTCTTT.

The genes are TRBV28 and TRBJ2-7, with TRBD1 matching over 12 bases. CDR1 is MDHEN, CDR2 SYDVKM, per germline. V was clipped by 4 bases and J by 6 bases; unmatched bases: 10. This CDR3 region has 16 residues. CDR3 bases: TGTGCCAGCAGTTCCTTGGGGACAGGGGGCACGGGCGAGCAGTACTTC. It codes for CASSSLGTGGTGEQYF.

The rearrangement links TRBV5-1 to TRBJ2-5; tentative D call: TRBD2 (6 bases). The CDR3 is made up of 14 amino acids. CDR1 and CDR2 from the germline V gene are SGHRS and YFSETQ. Trimming left V 0 bases short and J 4 bases short, with 10 bases between. The DNA for the CDR3 is TGCGCCAGCAGCTTGGTGGAGGGAGGAGAGACCCAGTACTTC. Amino acid sequence: CASSLVEGGETQYF. Filled out from reference TRBV5-1 and TRBJ2-5, the complete variable domain reads KAGVTQTPRYLIKTRGQQVTLSCSPISGHRSVSWYQQTPGQGLQFLFEYFSETQRNKGNFPGRFSGRQFSNSRSEMNVSTLELGDSALYLCASSLVEGGETQYFGPGTRLLVL.

The chain links TRBV28 to TRBJ1-2; maybe TRBD1 (6 bases). The germline gives CDR1 MDHEN, CDR2 SYDVKM. Trimming cost V 6 bases and J 6 bases, with 17 bases left between them. This CDR3 is 14 amino acids long. CDR3 sequence (DNA): TGTGCCAGCAGACCAACAGGGAATAGAGATGGCTACACCTTC. Its protein is CASRPTGNRDGYTF.

The chain combines TRBV28 with TRBJ2-5; D is possibly TRBD1 (6 bases). The CDR3 length is 15 residues. Germline CDR1 is MDHEN and CDR2 is SYDVKM. The V end lost 8 bases, the J end lost 2 bases, and 18 bases lay between the germline ends. CDR3 coding DNA: TGTGCCAGCGCCACCGCCCAGGGGCAACAAGAGACCCAGTACTTC. Amino acids: CASATAQGQQETQYF.